The 20 T cell receptor beta chains reported below all come from one sample, sequenced in a study of OX40 agonist ivuxolimab in advanced cancers. Sequencing was performed with immunoSEQ multiplex PCR; in TCRdb, only in-frame clones are kept and a portion is missing. The sample consists of roughly 45,000 clones, around 88% of them appearing once. The source was CD4+ or CD8+ T cells sorted from blood, collected in a trial of the OX40 agonist ivuxolimab. These receptors came from an adult with an advanced solid tumor such as melanoma, head and neck, liver or kidney cancer.

The chain carries TRBV30 and TRBJ2-7; D not certain. Germline V lookup: CDR1 GTSNPN, CDR2 SVGIG (reference sequence). V was clipped by 5 bases and J by 2 bases, with 7 bases between them. This CDR3 is 11 amino acids long. CDR3 sequence reads: CAWDNAYEQYF. The DNA for the CDR3 is TGTGCCTGGGACAACGCCTACGAGCAGTACTTC.

V usage is TRBV6-4 and J usage is TRBJ1-1; 7 bases agree with TRBD1. The CDR3 runs 14 residues. Trimming at V came to 2 bases and at J to 10 bases, leaving 10 bases not matched to a gene. The germline CDR1 and CDR2 sequences are MRHNA and SNTAGT. This CDR3 is CASSDPMTGSVAFF. CDR3 DNA sequence: TGTGCCAGCAGTGACCCGATGACAGGGTCGGTAGCTTTCTTT.

The V gene is TRBV29-1, the J gene TRBJ1-2; no clear D gene. This CDR3 has 13 amino acids. Germline lookup yields CDR1 SQVTM and CDR2 ANQGSEA. V lost 4 bases and J lost 5, with 14 bases in between. The CDR3 region has the DNA TGCAGCGTTGTGGTCAGTACTGGGTATGGCTACACCTTC. Translating gives CSVVVSTGYGYTF.

This sequence joins TRBV5-8 and TRBJ2-6; tentatively, D is TRBD1 (6 bases). V shed 0 bases and J shed 0 bases, with 13 bases lying between them. Per germline, CDR1 SGHTS and CDR2 YDEGEE. The CDR3 sequence is 18 residues long. The CDR3 spells CASSLGRGRYSGANVLTF. The CDR3 bases are TGTGCCAGCAGCTTGGGCAGGGGCCGTTACTCTGGGGCCAACGTCCTGACTTTC.

The J gene is TRBJ2-2, the V gene TRBV6-5; 9 bases align to TRBD1. The V segment lost 5 bases and the J segment 4 bases; nucleotides outside the gene matches: 2. The CDR3 covers 14 residues. Per germline, CDR1 MNHEY and CDR2 SVGAGI. The CDR3 nucleotides are TGTGCCAGCAGTAAGACAGGGGGCACCGGGGAGCTGTTTTTT. Its protein is CASSKTGGTGELFF.

The chain is built from TRBV30 and TRBJ2-1; D might be TRBD1 or TRBD2, each matching 5 bases. Trimming removed 3 bases from V and 3 bases from J, with 12 bases in between. There are 14 residues in the CDR3. Germline CDR1 reads GTSNPN; CDR2 reads SVGIG (reference sequence). The CDR3 loop reads CAWSKGEHYNEQFF. In nucleotides, the CDR3 is TGTGCCTGGAGCAAAGGGGAGCACTACAATGAGCAGTTCTTC.

This sequence joins TRBV4-2 and TRBJ2-2; the D is unclear. CDR1 LGHNA and CDR2 YNFKEQ come from the germline V gene. Deletions cut 4 bases from V and 4 bases from J, with 19 bases between. The CDR3 spans 17 residues. Here the CDR3 DNA reads TGTGCCAGCAGCCCGGACGGGCCTACTGGAGCCACCGGGGAGCTGTTTTTT. This gives the protein CASSPDGPTGATGELFF.

This sequence joins TRBV7-8 and TRBJ1-5; D uncertain. V was shortened by 1 base and J by 1 base, with 8 bases between the two germline ends. From germline, CDR1 is SGHVS and CDR2 FQNEAQ. There are 15 residues in the CDR3. The CDR3 spells CASSLVHTSNQPQHF. The DNA of the CDR3 is TGTGCCAGCAGCTTAGTTCACACCAGCAATCAGCCCCAGCATTTT.

The gene calls are TRBV19 and TRBJ2-7; D remains ambiguous. The CDR3 has 14 amino acids. Trimming took off 7 bases at V and 0 bases at J, with 13 bases between the two ends. Per germline, CDR1 LNHDA and CDR2 SQIVND (reference sequence). The CDR3 region is CASKAESNSYEQYF. The CDR3 nucleotides read TGTGCCAGTAAGGCAGAAAGTAACTCCTACGAGCAGTACTTC.

V is TRBV5-4 and J is TRBJ2-7; 8 nucleotides align to TRBD1. J lost 2 bases, V lost 3 bases, and 4 bases had no gene match. The CDR3 has 14 amino acids. CDR1 is SGHNT and CDR2 is YYREEE in the germline V gene (reference sequence). The CDR3 here is CASSYGQGTYEQYF. Here the CDR3 DNA reads TGTGCCAGCAGCTACGGACAGGGAACCTACGAGCAGTACTTC.

The V gene is TRBV5-1, the J gene TRBJ1-2; TRBD1 matches 9 bases. The CDR3 covers 15 residues. The V and J ends lost 0 bases and 7 bases, in that order; junction bases with no gene match: 7. CDR1 SGHRS and CDR2 YFSETQ come from the germline V gene. The CDR3 nucleotides are TGCGCCAGCAGCTTGGAGCCGGACAGGGGCTTTGGCTACACCTTC. This gives the protein CASSLEPDRGFGYTF.

Only a few counts were recorded for this clone. The chain combines TRBV6-1 with TRBJ1-3; TRBD1 matches 8 bases. Trimming cost V 8 bases and J 2 bases; bases outside gene matches: 8. This CDR3 comprises 15 residues. CDR1 is MNHNS and CDR2 is SASEGT in the germline V gene. The CDR3, as DNA: TGTGCCAGCGGACAGGGCCTTTCTACTGGAAACACCATATATTTT. Protein product: CASGQGLSTGNTIYF.

The rearrangement uses TRBV11-1 and TRBJ1-6; D is ambiguous. The CDR3 is 14 residues long. The V gene lost 5 bases and the J gene lost 9 bases, with 14 bases spanning the gap. The germline V gene encodes CDR1 SGHAT and CDR2 FQDESV (reference sequence). CDR3 sequence reads: CASSLRRGSSPLHF. Written as DNA, the CDR3 is TGTGCCAGCAGCCTCCGTCGGGGAAGTTCACCCCTCCACTTT.

The CDR3 bases are TGTGCCAGCAGTGAAGTCATGTTTCAGGGGGCTGGGGCCAACGTCCTGACTTTC. This gives the protein CASSEVMFQGAGANVLTF. The rearrangement uses TRBV6-1 and TRBJ2-6; TRBD1 matches 7 bases. The V segment lost 1 base and the J segment 2 bases; nucleotides outside the gene matches: 8. Germline V gene lookup returns CDR1 MNHNS and CDR2 SASEGT. This CDR3 has 18 residues.

The rearrangement links TRBV7-8 to TRBJ1-6, with TRBD1 as a possible D gene (6 bases). CDR1 and CDR2 from the germline V gene are SGHVS and FQNEAQ. This CDR3 comprises 15 residues. Trimming took 0 bases from V and 7 from J, leaving 10 bases between them. DNA of the CDR3: TGTGCCAGCAGCTTAGCGGGGGCGGCCAATTCACCCCTCCACTTT. Amino acids: CASSLAGAANSPLHF.

V gene TRBV7-2 combines with J gene TRBJ1-5, with D possibly TRBD1 on 5 matching bases. V was pared by 0 bases and J by 9 bases, with 12 bases between. The CDR3 length is 14 residues. Germline-derived CDR1 and CDR2 are SGHTA and FQGNSA. The CDR3 here is CASSLAEGRGPQHF. CDR3 nucleotides: TGTGCCAGCAGCTTAGCCGAGGGAAGGGGGCCCCAGCATTTT. The variable domain in full, completed from reference TRBV7-2 and TRBJ1-5, reads GAGVSQSPSNKVTEKGKDVELRCDPISGHTALYWYRQSLGQGLEFLIYFQGNSAPDKSGLPSDRFSAERTGGSVSTLTIQRTQQEDSAVYLCASSLAEGRGPQHFGDGTRLSIL.

DNA of the CDR3: TGTGCCAGCAGCTTGGGTTATGAAGCTTTCTTT. As protein: CASSLGYEAFF. This rearrangement joins TRBV28 to TRBJ1-1; D is ambiguous. The CDR3 length is 11 residues. V was trimmed by 6 bases and J by 7 bases, leaving 9 bases between them. Germline loops: CDR1 MDHEN, CDR2 SYDVKM.

This clone came up once. A read error may produce the germline difference seen at one junction end. This chain links TRBV9 with TRBJ2-5, with D possibly matching TRBD1 (5 bases). CDR3 size: 13 residues. Germline V gene data show CDR1 as SGDLS and CDR2 as YYNGEE. The CDR3 sequence is CASSGGYQETQHF. The CDR3 DNA sequence: TGTGCCAGCAGCGGGGGCTACCAAGAGACCCAGCACTTC. Based on the CDR3 plus reference TRBV9 and TRBJ2-5, the full variable domain is DSGVTQTPKHLITATGQRVTLRCSPRSGDLSVYWYQQSLDQGLQFLIQYYNGEERAKGNILERFSAQQFPDLHSELNLSSLELGDSALYFCASSGGYQETQHFGPGTRLLVL.

The chain links TRBV4-2 to TRBJ1-1; D not resolved. V was cut by 4 bases and J by 2 bases, with 8 bases left in between. This CDR3 comprises 13 residues. The germline CDR1 and CDR2 sequences are LGHNA and YNFKEQ. CDR3 amino acids: CASSRRVNTEAFF. The CDR3 coding sequence is TGTGCCAGCAGCCGCCGAGTAAACACTGAAGCTTTCTTT.

The chain combines TRBV28 with TRBJ2-3; D perhaps matches TRBD1 (6 bases). CDR3 length: 14 residues. From germline, CDR1 is MDHEN and CDR2 SYDVKM. V was clipped by 4 bases and J by 0 bases, with 8 bases between them. As DNA, the CDR3 is TGTGCCAGCAGTTCGGGACACAGCACAGATACGCAGTATTTT. It yields the protein CASSSGHSTDTQYF.